One T cell receptor (beta chain) is described in this entry. What it binds is not known. Specimens obtained from alopecia areata patients comprised lesional scalp punch biopsies and peripheral blood. This entry is derived from a study of CD8+ T cells in alopecia areata. Broader study findings: Normal skin's resident alphabeta T cells are also sequenced in scalp samples.

Germline CDR1 MGHRA, CDR2 YSYEKL. V lost 0 bases and J lost 4, with 8 bases in between. The CDR3 loop spans 14 amino acids. Extracted RNA was reverse transcribed into cDNA, the sequencing template. Using immunoSEQ multiplex PCR, the repertoire was profiled, and TCRdb retains in-frame clones only, with some absent. The sample has roughly 250,000 clones, about two thirds seen once; the top ten hold more than 0.95%. The sample consisted of CD4+ T cells sorted from blood, taken at week 0. This sequence originates from a human donor with alopecia areata. The V call is TRBV4-1, the J call TRBJ2-3; D unclear. The DNA for the CDR3 is TGCGCCAGCAGCCAAGATATCTTCTCAGATACGCAGTATTTT. As protein: CASSQDIFSDTQYF.